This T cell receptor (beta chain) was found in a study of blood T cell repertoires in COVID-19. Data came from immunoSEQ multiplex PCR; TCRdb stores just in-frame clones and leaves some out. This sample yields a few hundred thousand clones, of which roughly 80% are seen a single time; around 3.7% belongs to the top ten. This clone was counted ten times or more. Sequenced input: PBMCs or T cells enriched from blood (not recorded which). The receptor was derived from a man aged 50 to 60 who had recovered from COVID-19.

The CDR3 coding sequence is TGTGCCAGCACCCCTCCCACCCGGACAGTTTCCTACGAGCAGTACTTC. It codes for CASTPPTRTVSYEQYF. The chain links TRBV28 to TRBJ2-7; TRBD1 is a possible D gene (6 bases). Germline V gene lookup returns CDR1 MDHEN and CDR2 SYDVKM. Trimming shortened V by 7 bases and J by 1 base, and 20 bases separated the two germline ends. The CDR3 is 16 amino acids.